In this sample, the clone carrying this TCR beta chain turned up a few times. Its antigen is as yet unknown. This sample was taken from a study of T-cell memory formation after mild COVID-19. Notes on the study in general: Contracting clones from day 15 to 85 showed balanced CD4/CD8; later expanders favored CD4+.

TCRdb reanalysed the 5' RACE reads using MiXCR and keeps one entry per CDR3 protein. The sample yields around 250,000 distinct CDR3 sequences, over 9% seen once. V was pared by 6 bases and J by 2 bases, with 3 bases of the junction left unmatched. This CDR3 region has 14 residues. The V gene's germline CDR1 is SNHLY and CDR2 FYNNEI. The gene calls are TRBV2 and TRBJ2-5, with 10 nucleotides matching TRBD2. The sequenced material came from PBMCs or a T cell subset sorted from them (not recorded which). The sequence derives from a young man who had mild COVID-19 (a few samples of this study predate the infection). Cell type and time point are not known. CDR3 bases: TGTGCCAGCAGAGGACTAGCGGTACAAGAGACCCAGTACTTC. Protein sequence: CASRGLAVQETQYF.